The rows below give T cell receptor beta chains drawn from one sample of a study of early T cells in non-severe SARS-CoV-2 infection. Each CDR3 protein is one row after TCRdb ran MiXCR on the 5' RACE reads. The sample lists roughly 38,000 distinct CDR3 sequences, about 5% occurring once. Sequencing used whole blood. All receptors come from an adult who was a healthcare worker with PCR-confirmed SARS-CoV-2 infection or an uninfected control (not recorded which). Both conserved end residues are part of each CDR3. The D gene is left open where the match is weak. The size field is filled for only some rows; it gives once, few, many or a size class.

v_gene	abundance	j_gene	d_gene	CDR3aa	CDR3nt
TRBV7-2	many	TRBJ2-1	TRBD2	CATETSGGYPTYNEQFF	TGTGCCACCGAGACTAGCGGGGGTTATCCGACCTACAATGAGCAGTTCTTC
TRBV27	many	TRBJ2-7	TRBD2	CASSQLAGGLRTYEQYF	TGTGCCAGCTCCCAACTAGCGGGAGGGTTGAGGACCTACGAGCAGTACTTC
TRBV7-9	few	TRBJ1-2	NA	CASSLARRGVYGYTF	TGTGCCAGCAGCTTAGCGCGAAGAGGGGTGTATGGCTACACCTTC
TRBV5-6	many	TRBJ2-1	NA	CASSFGQAVNEQFF	TGTGCCAGCAGCTTCGGGCAGGCGGTCAATGAGCAGTTCTTC
TRBV6-5	NA	TRBJ2-2	TRBD2	CASSYGLAGGINTGELFF	TGTGCCAGCAGTTACGGCCTAGCGGGAGGGATAAACACCGGGGAGCTGTTTTTT
TRBV6-1	few	TRBJ2-2	NA	CASDPYLSGTGELFF	TGTGCCAGCGATCCCTACCTTAGCGGCACCGGGGAGCTGTTTTTT
TRBV18	many	TRBJ2-1	TRBD2	CASSPLKLAGLNEQFF	TGTGCCAGCTCACCACTAAAACTAGCGGGGCTCAATGAGCAGTTCTTC
TRBV3-1	many	TRBJ2-7	TRBD2	CASSHGDSGRDYEQYF	TGTGCCAGCAGCCACGGAGATAGCGGGAGGGATTACGAGCAGTACTTC
TRBV14	NA	TRBJ2-7	NA	CASSPAGNEQYF	TGTGCCAGCAGCCCAGCAGGGAACGAGCAGTACTTC
TRBV7-2	many	TRBJ2-1	NA	CASSFAGGEQFF	TGTGCCAGCAGCTTCGCCGGGGGTGAGCAGTTCTTC
TRBV5-4	NA	TRBJ2-3	NA	CASSSRLRGVTDTQYF	TGTGCCAGCAGCTCGCGATTACGGGGAGTCACAGATACGCAGTATTTT
TRBV12-2	many	TRBJ1-2	NA	CASRLIDGGYTF	TGTGCAAGTCGCTTGATCGACGGTGGCTACACCTTC
TRBV12-3/TRBV12-4	many	TRBJ2-5	NA	CASSNPPGGETQYF	TGTGCCAGCTCCAACCCCCCTGGGGGAGAGACCCAGTACTTC
TRBV12-3/TRBV12-4	many	TRBJ2-1	NA	CASTPSVGNEQFF	TGTGCCAGCACCCCTAGCGTGGGCAATGAGCAGTTCTTC
TRBV18	NA	TRBJ2-1	NA	CASSGVGGEQFF	TGTGCCAGCTCAGGTGTTGGGGGTGAGCAGTTCTTC
TRBV7-2	many	TRBJ2-7	NA	CASSIAVSSYEQYF	TGTGCCAGCAGCATAGCGGTTAGCTCCTACGAGCAGTACTTC
TRBV12-3/TRBV12-4	many	TRBJ1-3	NA	CASVGPGNTIYF	TGTGCCAGTGTGGGTCCGGGAAACACCATATATTTT
TRBV30	many	TRBJ1-6	TRBD1	CAWRVIQGWESPLHF	TGTGCCTGGAGGGTAATACAGGGGTGGGAGTCACCCCTCCACTTT
TRBV27	NA	TRBJ2-7	TRBD2	CASSSLTSGFNYEQYF	TGTGCCAGCAGTTCCCTGACTAGCGGATTCAACTACGAGCAGTACTTC
TRBV29-1	many	TRBJ2-1	NA	CSAPMVNEQFF	TGCAGCGCCCCGATGGTCAATGAGCAGTTCTTC
TRBV18	many	TRBJ2-1	TRBD2	CASSPKRGNEQFF	TGTGCCAGCTCACCAAAGCGGGGCAATGAGCAGTTCTTC
TRBV5-6	many	TRBJ1-6	TRBD1	CASSLADRGLPLHF	TGTGCCAGCAGCTTGGCCGACAGGGGATTACCCCTCCACTTT
TRBV10-2	NA	TRBJ2-1	NA	CASSDSSVSRNEQFF	TGCGCCAGCAGTGACTCCAGCGTAAGTCGCAATGAGCAGTTCTTC
TRBV20-1	many	TRBJ2-3	TRBD2	CSAGRLAGGSTDTQYF	TGCAGTGCTGGACGACTAGCGGGGGGGAGCACAGATACGCAGTATTTT
TRBV10-1	many	TRBJ1-1	NA	CASSEPGSEAFF	TGCGCCAGCAGTGAGCCAGGGAGTGAAGCTTTCTTT
TRBV20-1	many	TRBJ2-1	TRBD2	CSATLGPGRASNEQFF	TGCAGTGCTACCTTGGGGCCGGGGAGGGCTAGCAATGAGCAGTTCTTC
TRBV6-1	many	TRBJ1-1	NA	CASSDSPGTLWGAFF	TGTGCCAGCAGTGACTCCCCCGGGACACTATGGGGAGCTTTCTTT
TRBV27	many	TRBJ2-3	NA	CASSLALAIRGTDTQYF	TGTGCCAGCAGTTTGGCCCTAGCGATCAGGGGGACAGATACGCAGTATTTT
TRBV19	many	TRBJ2-3	TRBD1	CASSTGQGTDTQYF	TGTGCCAGTAGTACCGGACAGGGAACAGATACGCAGTATTTT
TRBV11-2	many	TRBJ2-5	NA	CASSADGQETQYF	TGTGCCAGCAGCGCCGACGGCCAAGAGACCCAGTACTTC
TRBV6-5	many	TRBJ2-1	TRBD1	CASSWDRYNEQFF	TGTGCCAGCAGTTGGGACAGGTACAATGAGCAGTTCTTC
TRBV19	many	TRBJ1-4	NA	CATSRTAIPTNEKLFF	TGTGCCACCTCCCGGACAGCGATACCAACTAATGAAAAACTGTTTTTT
TRBV18	NA	TRBJ2-7	TRBD2	CASSPPRASGFSYEQYF	TGTGCCAGCTCACCACCGAGGGCTAGCGGGTTCTCCTACGAGCAGTACTTC
TRBV5-1	many	TRBJ2-7	TRBD1	CASSLERTGFEQYF	TGCGCCAGCAGCTTGGAGAGGACAGGGTTTGAGCAGTACTTC
TRBV12-3/TRBV12-4	NA	TRBJ2-3	NA	CANSKRTDTQYF	TGTGCCAACAGTAAACGGACAGATACGCAGTATTTT
TRBV20-1	many	TRBJ2-5	TRBD2	CSAKTTSGREQETQYF	TGCAGTGCTAAAACTACTAGCGGGAGGGAACAAGAGACCCAGTACTTC
TRBV12-3/TRBV12-4	few	TRBJ1-6	TRBD1	CASSPDREPLHF	TGTGCCAGCAGTCCCGACAGGGAACCCCTCCACTTT
TRBV10-1	many	TRBJ1-4	TRBD1	CASSAAAPGVGTGARCGGKLFF	TGCGCCAGCAGTGCGGCGGCGCCCGGTGTGGGGACAGGCGCCCGGTGTGGTGGAAAACTGTTTTTT
TRBV6-2/TRBV6-3	many	TRBJ1-6	NA	CASTTAGYSPLHF	TGTGCCAGCACTACGGCGGGGTATTCACCCCTCCACTTT